These T cell receptor beta chains were read from a single sample in a study of OX40 agonist ivuxolimab in advanced cancers. Assay: immunoSEQ multiplex PCR; the TCRdb copy retains only in-frame clones and omits some. Of 17,000 or so clones listed, about nine tenths are singletons. This sample comprised CD4+ or CD8+ T cells sorted from blood, obtained in a trial of the OX40 agonist ivuxolimab. These receptors all come from an adult with an advanced solid tumor such as melanoma, head and neck, liver or kidney cancer. CDR3s include the opening cysteine and the closing phenylalanine or tryptophan. The order of the fields is clone size, D gene, J gene, V gene, CDR3 DNA, CDR3 protein. D genes are given only for firm matches. Clone size, where shown, is once, few, many, or a class for clones that have expanded.

NA	NA	TRBJ2-2	TRBV19	TGTGCCAGTACTCGGTACGCCGGGACTTCTACCGGGGAGCTGTTTTTT	CASTRYAGTSTGELFF
NA	NA	TRBJ2-7	TRBV10-2	TGCGCCACAGAAGGGGCGGGGAACGAGCAGTACTTC	CATEGAGNEQYF
NA	NA	TRBJ1-2	TRBV19	TGTGCCAGTAGTCCCGGAGCTAACTATGGCTACACCTTC	CASSPGANYGYTF
NA	TRBD2	TRBJ2-1	TRBV6-5	TGTGCCAGCAGTTACTCGACTAGCGGGAGTTTTTTTGAGCAGTTCTTC	CASSYSTSGSFFEQFF
NA	NA	TRBJ2-7	TRBV27	TGTGCCAGCTCAGTGAGGGGGTCCTACGAGCAGTACTTC	CASSVRGSYEQYF
once	NA	TRBJ2-7	TRBV6-5	TGTGCCAGCAGTCCCCTTGGCAGGGCCGTCTACGAGCAGTACTTC	CASSPLGRAVYEQYF
NA	NA	TRBJ1-6	TRBV11-3	TGTGCCAGCAGCTTAGATCGGTGGGGGGATTCACCCCTCCACTTT	CASSLDRWGDSPLHF
NA	TRBD1	TRBJ2-1	TRBV5-1	TGCGCCAGCATTGACCGGGACAGGGGTGGAAATGAGCAGTTCTTC	CASIDRDRGGNEQFF
NA	NA	TRBJ2-5	TRBV25-1	TGTGCCAGCAGCCCTGGGGCAGGGCAGGAGACCCAGTACTTC	CASSPGAGQETQYF
once	TRBD1	TRBJ2-1	TRBV28	TGTGCCAGCAGCCGAGACAGGGGGAAATACTACAATGAGCAGTTCTTC	CASSRDRGKYYNEQFF
NA	NA	TRBJ2-5	TRBV28	TGTGCCAGCAGTCCCCTCCGTGAAGGTGGAGAGACCCAGTACTTC	CASSPLREGGETQYF
NA	NA	TRBJ2-6	TRBV2	TGTGCCAGCAGTGAAAGGGGAACCTCTGGGGCCAACGTCCTGACTTTC	CASSERGTSGANVLTF
NA	NA	TRBJ2-7	TRBV6-5	TGTGCCAGCAGCCCTGGTTTGGGAAACTACGAGCAGTACTTC	CASSPGLGNYEQYF
NA	TRBD1	TRBJ2-7	TRBV7-6	TGTGCCAGCAGCTCGAATACACCGGGACAGGGAGACGAGCAGTACTTC	CASSSNTPGQGDEQYF
NA	TRBD1	TRBJ1-5	TRBV28	TGTGCCAGCAGTCTACAGGGGACCCCTCAGCCCCAGCATTTT	CASSLQGTPQPQHF
NA	NA	TRBJ1-4	TRBV5-4	TGTGCCAGCAGCTTTGTTCTTAATGAAAAACTGTTTTTT	CASSFVLNEKLFF
NA	TRBD2	TRBJ2-5	TRBV29-1	TGCAGCGTAGGCGGACTAGGCCGGGAGACCCAGTACTTC	CSVGGLGRETQYF
NA	NA	TRBJ1-5	TRBV7-9	TGTGCCAGCAGCTTAGGGGCTCAGCCCCAGCATTTT	CASSLGAQPQHF
NA	NA	TRBJ2-7	TRBV6-1	TGTGCCAGCAGTGAGGGCGGGAACTCCTACGAGCAGTACTTC	CASSEGGNSYEQYF
once	NA	TRBJ2-6	TRBV30	TGTGCCTGGGTAGGGGTGAACTCTGGGGCCAACGTCCTGACTTTC	CAWVGVNSGANVLTF
NA	TRBD1	TRBJ2-4	TRBV7-8	TGTGCCAGCAGCCCGGCCGGGACAGGAAATCTAAACATTCAGTACTTC	CASSPAGTGNLNIQYF
NA	NA	TRBJ2-7	TRBV5-1	TGCGCCAGCAGCTTAGGGAGCGGATCGAGGTACGAGCAGTACTTC	CASSLGSGSRYEQYF
NA	TRBD1	TRBJ1-6	TRBV7-9	TGTGCCAGCAGCGACCCGGGACAGGGCTATAATTCACCCCTCCACTTT	CASSDPGQGYNSPLHF
NA	NA	TRBJ1-5	TRBV7-9	TGTGCCAGCAGTCACAGTACGGGGAATCAGCCCCAGCATTTT	CASSHSTGNQPQHF
once	TRBD2	TRBJ2-1	TRBV2	TGTGCCAGCAGACCGCTGGGGAGCGGGAGGGAGGGCAATGAGCAGTTCTTC	CASRPLGSGREGNEQFF
NA	TRBD2	TRBJ2-4	TRBV4-1	TGCGCCAGCAGCCAGTATGGGGGGGACGAAGACATTCAGTACTTC	CASSQYGGDEDIQYF
NA	NA	TRBJ2-1	TRBV4-1	TGCGCCAGCAGCCAGTCCTTAACTAGCCTCAATGAGCAGTTCTTC	CASSQSLTSLNEQFF
NA	NA	TRBJ1-1	TRBV7-2	TGTGCCAGCAGTCCGGGACTGAGGAACACTGAAGCTTTCTTT	CASSPGLRNTEAFF